This entry describes one T cell receptor (beta chain). Its cognate antigen is unknown. Germline CDR1 reads SQVTM; CDR2 reads ANQGSEA. CDR3 length: 15 amino acids. V shed 6 bases, J shed 5 bases, and the junction held 9 bases outside the gene matches. These data come from a study of cytomegalovirus exposure and HLA in healthy donors. Overall study results and limits: Among immune exposure information, only CMV serostatus was available. Cytomegalovirus status was reportedly diagnosed by the classifier with high sensitivity and specificity.

The PCR was carried out with 60 Vbeta primers and 13 Jbeta primers. This table comes from immunoSEQ multiplex PCR, and its TCRdb copy is limited to in-frame clones, with some not included. Here the sample spans over 110,000 clones, roughly four fifths being singletons. This clonotype originated in a male donor in good health and CMV-seronegative. Sequences were obtained from PBMCs. This chain connects TRBV29-1 to TRBJ2-2; 10 bases map to TRBD2. The CDR3 spells CSVEMGLAQTGELFF. CDR3 DNA sequence: TGCAGCGTCGAAATGGGACTAGCGCAAACCGGGGAGCTGTTTTTT.